The clone carrying this TCR beta chain occurred a few times. The CDR3 is made up of 15 amino acids. Germline V gives CDR1 SQVTM, CDR2 ANQGSEA. Unmatched junction bases numbered 6, after V lost 0 bases and J lost 2 bases. Reverse transcribing all isolated RNA meant expressed TCRB transcripts were sequenced. Sequencing was performed with immunoSEQ multiplex PCR; in TCRdb, only in-frame clones are kept and a portion is missing. The repertoire holds just over 450,000 clones, with about 29% as singletons. The data are from a study of beta chain features in type 1 diabetes. The chain is built from TRBV29-1 and TRBJ2-7; TRBD1 matches at 8 bases. Material for sequencing was naive CD4+ T cells from blood. This receptor was identified in a man aged 18 to 30 in good health. CDR3 DNA: TGCAGCGTTGAAGATCTTGACAGGGGTACCTACGAGCAGTACTTC. Translation: CSVEDLDRGTYEQYF.